The 16 T cell receptor beta chains presented below share a single source sample, sequenced in a study of early T cells in non-severe SARS-CoV-2 infection. TCRdb ran MiXCR on the 5' RACE reads and lists one entry per CDR3 protein. Among about 64,000 distinct CDR3 sequences, less than 15% were seen once, and the ten largest hold around 4.3%. Sequenced material: whole blood. These receptors all come from an adult who was a healthcare worker with PCR-confirmed SARS-CoV-2 infection or an uninfected control (not recorded which).

This chain links TRBV29-1 with TRBJ2-3, with 10 bases lining up with TRBD2. V was pared by 5 bases and J by 7 bases, with 15 bases of the junction left unmatched. The CDR3 is 16 amino acids. CDR1 SQVTM and CDR2 ANQGSEA come from the germline V gene. The CDR3 nucleotides read TGCAGCGTTCCGTCGGCTAGCGGGGGATCTGGGAATACGCAGTATTTT. Its translation is CSVPSASGGSGNTQYF.

This clonotype was observed a few times. V usage is TRBV12-5 and J usage is TRBJ1-2; D may be TRBD1 (6 bases). The CDR3 covers 14 residues. V lost 3 bases to trimming and J lost 8 bases, with 16 bases between them. CDR1 LGHNT and CDR2 FRNRAP come from the germline V gene. The CDR3 is CASGLSGAFRGYTF. The DNA of the CDR3 is TGTGCTAGTGGTTTATCAGGGGCTTTCCGCGGCTACACCTTC.

This clonotype occurred many times. CDR3 coding DNA: TGTGCCAGCAGCGAGGCCGGGACATCCGGTGAAAAACTGTTTTTT. Its protein is CASSEAGTSGEKLFF. The genes are TRBV9 and TRBJ1-4; tentatively, D is TRBD1 (6 bases). Germline assignment: CDR1 SGDLS and CDR2 YYNGEE. Trimming stripped 3 bases from V and 7 bases from J, with 16 bases between. The length of the CDR3 is 15 residues.

The V and J genes are TRBV19 and TRBJ2-1; TRBD2 is a possible D gene (7 bases). The CDR3 covers 15 residues. Germline V gene lookup returns CDR1 LNHDA and CDR2 SQIVND (reference sequence). V dropped 7 bases and J dropped 5 bases, with 18 bases sitting between them. In nucleotides, the CDR3 is TGTGCCAGTACCAAGGGGGGGACTAAAAACAATGAGCAGTTCTTC. Translating it yields CASTKGGTKNNEQFF.

This clonotype was found a few times. The chain is built from TRBV30 and TRBJ1-5, with D maybe TRBD1 (5 bases). From germline, CDR1 is GTSNPN and CDR2 SVGIG (reference sequence). The length of the CDR3 is 14 residues. The V and J ends lost 0 bases and 1 base respectively, with 7 bases between them. CDR3 DNA sequence: TGTGCCTGGAGTGTGGGGGAAAGCAATCAGCCCCAGCATTTT. Translation gives CAWSVGESNQPQHF.

This clonotype has at least ten counts. V and J are TRBV6-2 or TRBV6-3 and TRBJ2-7, with no clear D. This CDR3 has 13 amino acids. V was pared by 5 bases and J by 2 bases, with 10 bases between. Germline-derived CDR1 and CDR2 are MNHEY and SVGEGT. The CDR3 sequence is CASSPDGAYEQYF. In nucleotides, the CDR3 is TGTGCCAGCAGTCCTGACGGAGCCTACGAGCAGTACTTC.

J is TRBJ1-1 and V is TRBV5-1, with TRBD1 matching 8 bases. From germline, CDR1 is SGHRS and CDR2 YFSETQ. V shed 4 bases, J shed 4 bases, and the junction held 6 bases outside the gene matches. CDR3 length: 14 residues. Written as DNA, the CDR3 is TGCGCCAGCAGCCGGGGGCAGGGGGCCACTGAAGCTTTCTTT. Protein: CASSRGQGATEAFF.

This clonotype appeared a few times. The V gene is TRBV27, the J gene TRBJ2-7; D may be TRBD2 (6 bases). The CDR3 loop spans 13 amino acids. Trimming left V 2 bases short and J 6 bases short, with 11 bases between. The germline CDR1 and CDR2 sequences are MNHEY and SMNVEV (reference sequence). For the CDR3, the DNA is TGTGCCAGCAGTTTACCCGGGGGTGGCGAGCAGTACTTC. Protein sequence: CASSLPGGGEQYF.

This clonotype showed up just a few times. The V and J genes are TRBV19 and TRBJ2-1, with unresolved D. V dropped 3 bases and J dropped 3 bases, with 6 bases sitting between them. Per the germline V gene, CDR1 is LNHDA and CDR2 is SQIVND (reference sequence). CDR3 size: 13 residues. The DNA of the CDR3 is TGTGCCAGTAGTATTTCCAGCTACAATGAGCAGTTCTTC. Protein sequence: CASSISSYNEQFF.

This clonotype showed up many times. J is TRBJ2-7 and V is TRBV5-4; no definite D call. The CDR3 length is 14 residues. Germline loops: CDR1 SGHNT, CDR2 YYREEE (reference sequence). Deletions cut 4 bases from V and 2 bases from J, with 13 bases between. The CDR3 DNA reads as TGTGCCAGCAGCCACCACAGCAGCCCCTACGAGCAGTACTTC. This translates into CASSHHSSPYEQYF. Full variable domain (remainder filled in from reference TRBV5-4 and TRBJ2-7): ETGVTQSPTHLIKTRGQQVTLRCSSQSGHNTVSWYQQALGQGPQFIFQYYREEENGRGNFPPRFSGLQFPNYSSELNVNALELDDSALYLCASSHHSSPYEQYFGPGTRLTVT.

This clonotype was picked up a small number of times. The genes are TRBV29-1 and TRBJ1-1; perhaps TRBD1 as D (6 bases). Trimming stripped 2 bases from V and 8 bases from J, with 12 bases between. The CDR3 runs 12 residues. CDR1 and CDR2 from the germline V gene are SQVTM and ANQGSEA. CDR3 coding DNA: TGCAGCGTTGAACGGGACACCCGGGAAGCTTTCTTT. Protein sequence: CSVERDTREAFF.

The chain links TRBV7-2 to TRBJ1-2; possible D gene TRBD1, 6 bases. CDR3 length: 13 residues. Looked up from germline, CDR1 is SGHTA and CDR2 is FQGNSA. Trimming shortened V by 4 bases and J by 3 bases, and 9 bases separated the two germline ends. CDR3 nucleotide sequence: TGTGCCAGCAGCTATAGGACAGACTATGGCTACACCTTC. It codes for CASSYRTDYGYTF.

By its share, this clonotype is medium-sized. The chain recombines TRBV12-3 or TRBV12-4 with TRBJ2-7; 7 bases map to TRBD2. The V segment lost 4 bases and the J segment 3 bases; nucleotides outside the gene matches: 9. The CDR3 spans 15 residues. CDR3 amino acids: CASSSQAGPDYEQYF. The CDR3 DNA follows: TGTGCCAGCAGTTCCCAAGCGGGGCCAGACTACGAGCAGTACTTC.

This chain connects TRBV29-1 to TRBJ2-3; no clear D. The CDR3 is made up of 14 amino acids. Germline V CDR1 and CDR2: SQVTM, ANQGSEA. The germline V and J ends were trimmed by 4 bases and 1 base, with 12 bases remaining between them. The CDR3 reads CSVGRGGGTDTQYF. CDR3 DNA: TGCAGCGTTGGACGCGGCGGTGGCACAGATACGCAGTATTTT.

This clonotype was seen many times. The chain is built from TRBV3-1 and TRBJ2-5; 11 bases line up with TRBD2. The germline V gene has CDR1 LGHDT and CDR2 YNNKEL (reference sequence). The CDR3 has 17 residues. J was trimmed by 5 bases and V by 1 base; bases with no gene match: 9. CDR3 in DNA: TGTGCCAGCAGCCAAGCATTTGGGGGACTAGCGGCGGAGACCCAGTACTTC. Translated, it gives CASSQAFGGLAAETQYF.

The chain combines TRBV30 with TRBJ1-1; D gene uncertain. This CDR3 is 13 amino acids long. V was trimmed by 2 bases and J by 1 base, leaving 8 bases between them. Per germline, CDR1 GTSNPN and CDR2 SVGIG (reference sequence). CDR3 in DNA: TGTGCCTGGAGTCTGAAGGGGAACACTGAAGCTTTCTTT. It specifies CAWSLKGNTEAFF.